The present TCR beta chain was sequenced within a study of tumor and adjacent non-tumor tissue in lung cancer. Turning to the study itself: Patients were aged about 30 to 76, nine to eleven men and about 5 women, stage I to III.

Notes on this clonotype: The antigen is undetermined. Germline is not matched at one junction end, which may reflect a read error.

The CDR3 covers 18 residues. Germline V gene data show CDR1 as MNHEY and CDR2 as SVGEGT. Three rounds of nested PCR, following a modified ARM-PCR protocol, produced the TCRbeta library. TCRdb independently ran MiXCR on the multiplex PCR reads; one entry per CDR3 protein. This table has tens of thousands of distinct CDR3 sequences, just under 75% appearing once. No cell sorting was done before RNA was extracted from the tissue. This non-tumor lung sample came from over 3 cm beyond the tumor edge. Study results and caveats: Tumor repertoires had a smaller top 100 clone share than normal lung.

This chain links TRBV6-2 or TRBV6-3 with TRBJ2-6; D is possibly TRBD1 or TRBD2 (5 bases each). Sequences were obtained from distant non-tumor lung tissue. This sequence originates from a woman aged 55 to 70 with non-small cell lung cancer. CDR3 coding DNA: TGTGCCAGCTCTAACCACAGAGGGGAAACCTCTGAGGCCAACGTCCTGATTTTC. Amino acids: CASSNHRGETSEANVLIF.